Shown below are 18 T cell receptor beta chains from a single sample sequenced in a study of T cell changes during pregnancy in multiple sclerosis (dated by TCRdb to between 2017 and 2020). The library was made by the immunoSEQ multiplex PCR assay. The table comes from immuneACCESS by way of TCRdb, which keeps in-frame sequences with V and J called. Part of the clones is missing from these tables; in studies checked, under half for an unresolved V gene and the rest for unknown reasons. The sample records 45,000 to 50,000 clones, 94% of which are singletons. The ten largest clones capture less than 6% of the sample. The sample was CD8+ T cells from peripheral blood mononuclear cells, taken before pregnancy. The source of these receptors is a female donor with multiple sclerosis, enrolled in a pregnancy study.

This clone was found once. The genes are TRBV4-3 and TRBJ2-2, with 11 bases lining up with TRBD2. The V gene's germline CDR1 is LGHNA and CDR2 YSLEER. Trimming at V came to 0 bases and at J to 6 bases, leaving 6 bases not matched to a gene. The CDR3 consists of 17 residues. The CDR3 region has the DNA TGCGCCAGCAGCCAAGATATCGTAGCGGGAGGGCCCGGGGAGCTGTTTTTT. It translates to CASSQDIVAGGPGELFF.

V usage is TRBV14 and J usage is TRBJ2-7, with D maybe TRBD1 (6 bases). The germline V gene encodes CDR1 SGHDN and CDR2 FVKESK. This CDR3 has 13 amino acids. Trimming took 0 bases from V and 7 from J, leaving 10 bases between them. CDR3 bases: TGTGCCAGCAGCCAAGACAGGGGAATAGAGCAGTACTTC. Its protein is CASSQDRGIEQYF.

The rearrangement uses TRBV7-9 and TRBJ2-1, with 9 nucleotides matching TRBD2. Germline CDR1 is SEHNR and CDR2 is FQNEAQ (reference sequence). CDR3 size: 15 residues. Trimming at V came to 5 bases and at J to 8 bases, leaving 10 bases not matched to a gene. CDR3 in amino acids: CASSRGSGRPHEQFF. CDR3 sequence (DNA): TGTGCCAGCAGCCGAGGGAGCGGGAGGCCCCATGAGCAGTTCTTC. The full variable domain, completed using reference TRBV7-9 and TRBJ2-1, is DTGVSQNPRHKITKRGQNVTFRCDPISEHNRLYWYRQTLGQGPEFLTYFQNEAQLEKSRLLSDRFSAERPKGSFSTLEIQRTEQGDSAMYLCASSRGSGRPHEQFFGPGTRLTVL.

V gene TRBV6-6 combines with J gene TRBJ1-2, with TRBD1 identical over 7 bases. The CDR3 sequence is 14 residues long. V shed 5 bases, J shed 3 bases, and the junction held 6 bases outside the gene matches. Germline V gene sequence: CDR1 MNHNY, CDR2 SVGAGI (reference sequence). Written as DNA, the CDR3 is TGTGCCAGCAGTCTGACAGGGAGCGACTATGGCTACACCTTC. It encodes CASSLTGSDYGYTF.

V and J are TRBV7-9 and TRBJ1-2; unclear D gene. Germline-derived CDR1 and CDR2 are SEHNR and FQNEAQ (reference sequence). Trimming pared 5 bases from V and 4 bases from J, leaving 11 bases between. CDR3 length equals 13 residues. CDR3 region: CASSPVPVYGYTF. The CDR3 region has the DNA TGTGCCAGCAGCCCCGTTCCGGTCTATGGCTACACCTTC.

CDR3 sequence reads: CASSSGTGFPDTQYF. CDR3 DNA: TGTGCCAGCAGCTCCGGGACAGGGTTCCCAGATACGCAGTATTTT. J is TRBJ2-3 and V is TRBV5-5; 9 positions match TRBD1. The J segment lost 4 bases and the V segment lost 3 bases, leaving 6 bases of the junction unmatched. Germline CDR1 and CDR2: SGHKS and YYEKEE (reference sequence). The CDR3 runs to 15 residues.

The chain recombines TRBV7-9 with TRBJ2-2; D call uncertain. The CDR3 has 14 residues. Trimming took 1 base from V and 4 from J, leaving 7 bases between them. The V gene's germline CDR1 is SEHNR and CDR2 FQNEAQ (reference sequence). The CDR3 protein is CASSLVSSTGELFF. The CDR3 bases are TGTGCCAGCAGCTTAGTGAGTTCCACCGGGGAGCTGTTTTTT.

This sequence joins TRBV19 and TRBJ2-7; D possibly corresponds to TRBD1 (6 bases). V gave up 5 bases and J gave up 5 bases, with 16 bases separating them. Germline V gene lookup returns CDR1 LNHDA and CDR2 SQIVND (reference sequence). The CDR3 extends over 14 amino acids. The CDR3 DNA follows: TGTGCCAGTAGTGGTGGCAGGGGATTGGACGAGCAGTACTTC. This sequence encodes CASSGGRGLDEQYF.

The chain couples TRBV7-9 to TRBJ2-3, with 7 nucleotides matching TRBD2. Germline values: CDR1 SEHNR, CDR2 FQNEAQ (reference sequence). Losses at the gene ends were 3 bases for V and 8 bases for J; bases not matched to a gene: 8. CDR3 length equals 14 residues. The CDR3 DNA reads as TGTGCCAGCAGCTTTTCGGGGGGAGAGGGTACGCAGTATTTT. Translating gives CASSFSGGEGTQYF.

The genes are TRBV6-5 and TRBJ2-7; 14 bases are a match to TRBD2. Germline CDR1 reads MNHEY; CDR2 reads SVGAGI. CDR3 size: 14 residues. Losses at the gene ends were 7 bases for V and 7 bases for J; bases not matched to a gene: 6. The CDR3 here is CASMGLAGAREQYF. For the CDR3, the DNA is TGTGCCAGCATGGGACTAGCGGGAGCGCGGGAGCAGTACTTC.

The V and J genes are TRBV2 and TRBJ2-1; 10 nucleotides match TRBD2. Germline lookup yields CDR1 SNHLY and CDR2 FYNNEI. This CDR3 is 13 amino acids long. Unmatched junction bases numbered 3, after V lost 5 bases and J lost 8 bases. In DNA form, the CDR3 reads TGTGCCAGCAGTTCTAGCGGGAGTTATGAGCAGTTCTTC. It yields the protein CASSSSGSYEQFF.

The chain recombines TRBV28 with TRBJ2-7; 7 bases are shared with TRBD1. J was trimmed by 2 bases and V by 6 bases; bases with no gene match: 10. Looked up from germline, CDR1 is MDHEN and CDR2 is SYDVKM. The CDR3 contains 15 residues. The CDR3 region is CASRSFRDRPYEQYF. CDR3 DNA sequence: TGTGCCAGCAGATCCTTCCGGGACAGACCCTACGAGCAGTACTTC.

Here the CDR3 reads CASSQDPGGGANVLTF. The CDR3 coding sequence is TGCGCCAGCAGCCAAGATCCAGGGGGCGGGGCCAACGTCCTGACTTTC. J is TRBJ2-6 and V is TRBV4-3; 8 bases agree with TRBD1. Germline assignment: CDR1 LGHNA and CDR2 YSLEER. The CDR3 is 16 residues long. The V segment lost 0 bases and the J segment 4 bases; nucleotides outside the gene matches: 2.

The chain carries TRBV9 and TRBJ2-2; tentative D call: TRBD2 (5 bases). The CDR3 is made up of 12 amino acids. Germline loops: CDR1 SGDLS, CDR2 YYNGEE. V was pared by 4 bases and J by 7 bases, with 8 bases between. The chain's CDR3 is CASSKRDGELFF. In DNA, the CDR3 is TGTGCCAGCAGCAAACGGGACGGGGAGCTGTTTTTT.

This clone is a singleton in its sample. The CDR3 protein is CATSRNTATEAFF. CDR3 nucleotide sequence: TGTGCCACCAGCAGAAATACAGCCACTGAAGCTTTCTTT. The chain uses TRBV15 and TRBJ1-1; the D is unclear. Trimming pared 2 bases from V and 4 bases from J, leaving 8 bases between. This CDR3 is built from 13 residues. Germline CDR1 and CDR2: LNHNV and YYDKDF (reference sequence).

The chain links TRBV28 to TRBJ2-1; 11 nucleotides line up with TRBD2. CDR1 is MDHEN, CDR2 SYDVKM, per germline. J was trimmed by 8 bases and V by 1 base; bases with no gene match: 7. This CDR3 contains 16 residues. The CDR3 here is CASSLLAGGFYDEQFF. The CDR3 bases are TGTGCCAGCAGTTTATTAGCGGGAGGGTTTTATGATGAGCAGTTCTTC. The variable domain in full, completed from reference TRBV28 and TRBJ2-1, reads DVKVTQSSRYLVKRTGEKVFLECVQDMDHENMFWYRQDPGLGLRLIYFSYDVKMKEKGDIPEGYSVSREKKERFSLILESASTNQTSMYLCASSLLAGGFYDEQFFGPGTRLTVL.

As to this clone: A much larger clonotype is one base distant, so this may be a read error. The chain combines TRBV7-9 with TRBJ2-1; TRBD2 agrees at 8 bases. V lost 4 bases to trimming and J lost 6 bases; unmatched junction nucleotides: 2. The germline CDR1 and CDR2 sequences are SEHNR and FQNEAQ (reference sequence). The CDR3 has 13 residues. CDR3 loop: CASSSGTSNEQFF. CDR3 DNA sequence: TGTGCCAGCAGCTCCGGGACTAGCAATGAGCAGTTCTTC.

The chain links TRBV6-5 to TRBJ2-7; 9 positions match TRBD1. The CDR3 has 14 amino acids. The V segment lost 5 bases and the J segment 3 bases; nucleotides outside the gene matches: 5. From germline, CDR1 is MNHEY and CDR2 SVGAGI. CDR3 sequence reads: CASSAGTGLYEQYF. Here the CDR3 DNA reads TGTGCCAGCAGTGCCGGGACAGGGCTCTACGAGCAGTACTTC.